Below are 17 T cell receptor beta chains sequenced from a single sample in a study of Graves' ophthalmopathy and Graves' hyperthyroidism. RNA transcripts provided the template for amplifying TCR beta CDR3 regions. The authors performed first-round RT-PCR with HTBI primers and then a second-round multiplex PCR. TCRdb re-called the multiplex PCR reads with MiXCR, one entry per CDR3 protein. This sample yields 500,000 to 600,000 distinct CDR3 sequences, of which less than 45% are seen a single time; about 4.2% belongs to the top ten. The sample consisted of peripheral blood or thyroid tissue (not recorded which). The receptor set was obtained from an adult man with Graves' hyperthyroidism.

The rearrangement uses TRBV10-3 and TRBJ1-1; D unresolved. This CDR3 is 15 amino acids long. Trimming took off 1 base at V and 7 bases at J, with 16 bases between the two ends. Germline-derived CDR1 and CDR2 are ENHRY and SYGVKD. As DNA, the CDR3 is TGTGCCATCAGTGAGTTGGGCCGCCCACCAATTGAAGCTTTCTTT. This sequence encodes CAISELGRPPIEAFF.

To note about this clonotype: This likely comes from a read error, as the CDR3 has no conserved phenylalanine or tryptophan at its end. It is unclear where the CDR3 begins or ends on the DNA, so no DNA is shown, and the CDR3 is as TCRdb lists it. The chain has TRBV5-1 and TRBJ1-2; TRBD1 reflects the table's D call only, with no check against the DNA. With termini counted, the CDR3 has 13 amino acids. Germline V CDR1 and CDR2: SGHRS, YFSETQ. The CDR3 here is CASSLDLRTGTTY.

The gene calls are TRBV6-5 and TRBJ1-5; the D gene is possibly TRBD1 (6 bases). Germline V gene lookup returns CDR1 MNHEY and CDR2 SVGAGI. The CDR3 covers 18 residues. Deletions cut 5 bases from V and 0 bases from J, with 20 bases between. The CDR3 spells CASSKAGGEGDSNQPQHF. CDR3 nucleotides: TGTGCCAGCAGTAAAGCCGGGGGGGAGGGGGATAGCAATCAGCCCCAGCATTTT.

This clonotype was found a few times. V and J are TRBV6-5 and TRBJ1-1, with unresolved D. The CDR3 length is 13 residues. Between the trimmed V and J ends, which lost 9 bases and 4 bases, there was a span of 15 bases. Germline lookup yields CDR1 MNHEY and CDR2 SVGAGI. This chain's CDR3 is CARYLPAGTEAFF. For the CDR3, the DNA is TGTGCCAGATACCTCCCTGCGGGCACTGAAGCTTTCTTT.

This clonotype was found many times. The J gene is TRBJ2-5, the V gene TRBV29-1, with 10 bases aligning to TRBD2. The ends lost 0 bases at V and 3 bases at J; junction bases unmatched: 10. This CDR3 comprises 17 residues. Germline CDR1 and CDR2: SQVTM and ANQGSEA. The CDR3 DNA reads TGCAGCGTTGAAGATTTGGGGCTAGCGGGAGTTAAAGAGACCCAGTACTTC. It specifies CSVEDLGLAGVKETQYF.

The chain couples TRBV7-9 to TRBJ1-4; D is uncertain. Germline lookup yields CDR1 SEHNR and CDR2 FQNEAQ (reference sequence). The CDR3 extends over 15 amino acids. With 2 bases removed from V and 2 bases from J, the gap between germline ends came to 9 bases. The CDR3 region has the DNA TGTGCCAGCAGCTTACGGGGAATTACTAATGAAAAACTGTTTTTT. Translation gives CASSLRGITNEKLFF.

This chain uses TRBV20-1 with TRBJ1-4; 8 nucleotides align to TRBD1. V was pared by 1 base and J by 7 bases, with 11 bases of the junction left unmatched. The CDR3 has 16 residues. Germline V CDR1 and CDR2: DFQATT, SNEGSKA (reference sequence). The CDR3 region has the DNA TGCAGTGCTAGAGTCCGAGACAGGGGCGTGGGTGAAAAACTGTTTTTT. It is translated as CSARVRDRGVGEKLFF.

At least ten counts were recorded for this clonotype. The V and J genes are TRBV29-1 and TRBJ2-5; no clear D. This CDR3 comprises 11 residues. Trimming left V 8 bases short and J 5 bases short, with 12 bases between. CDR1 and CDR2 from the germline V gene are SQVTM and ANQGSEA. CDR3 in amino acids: CSFDHAETQYF. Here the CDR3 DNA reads TGCAGCTTCGACCACGCCGAGACCCAGTACTTC.

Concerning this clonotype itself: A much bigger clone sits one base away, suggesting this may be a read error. The CDR3 DNA reads as TGTGCCAGCTCAGCCTACAGATCCAAGGGCTACACCTTC. Translated, it gives CASSAYRSKGYTF. This sequence joins TRBV18 and TRBJ1-2; D uncertain. This CDR3 is built from 13 residues. V lost 5 bases and J 8 bases, leaving 15 bases between the germline ends. The germline V gene encodes CDR1 KGHSH and CDR2 LQKENI.

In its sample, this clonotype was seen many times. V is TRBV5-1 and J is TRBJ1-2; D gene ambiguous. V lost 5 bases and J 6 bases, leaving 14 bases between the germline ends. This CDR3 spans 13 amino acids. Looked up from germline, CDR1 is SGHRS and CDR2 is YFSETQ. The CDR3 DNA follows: TGCGCCAGCAGTGCCTCAGCGGCTCATGGCTACACCTTC. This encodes CASSASAAHGYTF.

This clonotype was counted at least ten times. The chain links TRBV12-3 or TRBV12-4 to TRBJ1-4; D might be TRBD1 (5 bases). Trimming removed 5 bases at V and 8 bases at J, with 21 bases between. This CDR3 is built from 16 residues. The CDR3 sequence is CASSQRPSQEREKLFF. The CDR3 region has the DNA TGTGCCAGCAGTCAACGTCCATCACAGGAACGAGAAAAACTGTTTTTT.

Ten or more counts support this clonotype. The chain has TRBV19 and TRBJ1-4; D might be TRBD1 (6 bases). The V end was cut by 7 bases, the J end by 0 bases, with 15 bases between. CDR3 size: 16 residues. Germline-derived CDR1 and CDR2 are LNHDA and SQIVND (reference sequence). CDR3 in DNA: TGTGCCAGTACCACACAGGGAACTGCAACTAATGAAAAACTGTTTTTT. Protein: CASTTQGTATNEKLFF.

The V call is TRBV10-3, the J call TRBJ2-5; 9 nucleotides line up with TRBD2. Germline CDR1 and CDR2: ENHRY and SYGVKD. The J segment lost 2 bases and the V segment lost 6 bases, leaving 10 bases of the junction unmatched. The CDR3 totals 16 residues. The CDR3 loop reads CAIRGLASDEQETQYF. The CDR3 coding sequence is TGTGCCATCAGGGGACTAGCCTCGGATGAGCAAGAGACCCAGTACTTC.

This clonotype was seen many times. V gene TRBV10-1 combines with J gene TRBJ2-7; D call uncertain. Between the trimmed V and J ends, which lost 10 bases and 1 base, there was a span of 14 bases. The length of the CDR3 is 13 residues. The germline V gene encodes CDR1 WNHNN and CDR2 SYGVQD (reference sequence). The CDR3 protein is CATQREDSYEQYF. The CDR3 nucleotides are TGCGCCACTCAGCGAGAAGATTCCTACGAGCAGTACTTC.

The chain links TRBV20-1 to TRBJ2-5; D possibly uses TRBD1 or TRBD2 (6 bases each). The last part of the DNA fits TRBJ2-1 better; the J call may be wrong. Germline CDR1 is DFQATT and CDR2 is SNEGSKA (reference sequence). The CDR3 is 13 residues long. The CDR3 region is CSATNPGASEQFF. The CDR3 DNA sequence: TGCAGTGCCACGAATCCGGGGGCGAGCGAGCAGTTCTTC.

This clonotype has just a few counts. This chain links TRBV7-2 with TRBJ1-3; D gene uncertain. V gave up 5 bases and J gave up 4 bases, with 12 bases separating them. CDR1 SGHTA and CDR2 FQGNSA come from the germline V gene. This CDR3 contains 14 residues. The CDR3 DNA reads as TGTGCCAGCAGCAAGGACCCTAGCGGAAACACCATATATTTT. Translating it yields CASSKDPSGNTIYF.

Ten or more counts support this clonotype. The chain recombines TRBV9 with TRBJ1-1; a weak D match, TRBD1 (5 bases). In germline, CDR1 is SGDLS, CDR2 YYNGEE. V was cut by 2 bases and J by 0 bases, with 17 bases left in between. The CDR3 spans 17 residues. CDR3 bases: TGTGCCAGCAGCGTCTCTGGGCGGTGGGGCATGAACACTGAAGCTTTCTTT. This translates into CASSVSGRWGMNTEAFF.